The rows below give T cell receptor beta chains drawn from one sample of a study of cytotoxic CD8 clonotypes in ibrutinib-treated CLL. Sequencing used immunoSEQ multiplex PCR; TCRdb keeps in-frame clones, though not all of them. This sample has fewer than 300,000 clones, with 60% to 80% found just once. Sequences were derived from PBMCs, sampled at disease progression, from a patient treated with ibrutinib. All receptors derive from a human donor with chronic lymphocytic leukemia. The CDR3 runs from the conserved cysteine through the conserved F or W. A D gene is named only where the DNA matches it firmly. Clone sizes are given selectively: once, few, many, or a class where the clone is expanded.

TRBV6-5	15	.	.	TRBJ1-4	TGTGCCAGCAGTTCAACAGGCGGAAAAAATGAAAAACTGTTTTTT	CASSSTGGKNEKLFF
TRBV5-1	15	TRBD2	.	TRBJ2-7	TGCGCCAGCAGCCCCCTAGCGGGAGTTAGGGTGGAGCAGTACTTC	CASSPLAGVRVEQYF
TRBV4-3	18	TRBD2	.	TRBJ2-2	TGCGCCAGCAGCCAAGATCCAGCGGGAGGGCCGAGAGTCGGGGAGCTGTTTTTT	CASSQDPAGGPRVGELFF
TRBV18	17	TRBD1	.	TRBJ2-2	TGTGCCAGCTCACCCCACGGACAGGGAAGTCTCAGCGGGGAGCTGTTTTTT	CASSPHGQGSLSGELFF
TRBV7-9	18	.	.	TRBJ2-5	TGTGCCAGCAGCTCCAACCTCCAGCCCACTAGGCATGAAGAGACCCAGTACTTC	CASSSNLQPTRHEETQYF
TRBV9	14	.	few	TRBJ2-5	TGTGCCAGCAGCGTAGTCAGCGGCCAAGAGACCCAGTACTTC	CASSVVSGQETQYF
TRBV7-2	11	.	.	TRBJ2-5	TGTGCCAGCAGCTTTGTGGAGACCCAGTACTTC	CASSFVETQYF
TRBV29-1	12	.	.	TRBJ2-6	TGCAGCGTTCACACTGGGGCCAACGTCCTGACTTTC	CSVHTGANVLTF
TRBV19	13	.	few	TRBJ1-3	TGTGCCAGTCTACCGGACAGTGGAAACACCATATATTTT	CASLPDSGNTIYF
TRBV7-8	16	TRBD1	.	TRBJ2-1	TGTGCCAGCAGCTTGACCCGGGACAGGGGGCCGAATGAGCAGTTCTTC	CASSLTRDRGPNEQFF
TRBV4-1	17	.	.	TRBJ2-5	TGCGCCAGCAGCCAAGACTCCTTCCGGGCAGGAGAAGAGACCCAGTACTTC	CASSQDSFRAGEETQYF
TRBV29-1	13	.	few	TRBJ1-2	TGCAGCGTCGCAACAGGAGGGATCTATGGCTACACCTTC	CSVATGGIYGYTF
TRBV10-3	15	TRBD2	few	TRBJ2-3	TGTGCCATCAGTGAGAGTCTAGCGGGAGGAGGGGAGCAGTATTTT	CAISESLAGGGEQYF
TRBV29-1	11	.	.	TRBJ2-7	TGCAGCGTGACGCTTAACTACGAGCAGTACTTC	CSVTLNYEQYF
TRBV27	16	.	.	TRBJ2-6	TGTGCCAGCAGCTCCCTCGGTTTTTCTGGGGCCAACGTCCTGACTTTC	CASSSLGFSGANVLTF
TRBV29-1	14	TRBD1	.	TRBJ2-5	TGCAGCGTTGAAGATTGGGACAGGGGAGAGACCCAGTACTTC	CSVEDWDRGETQYF
TRBV18	16	TRBD1	.	TRBJ2-7	TGTGCCAGCTCATCAACCGGGACAGGGAGTCTCTACGAGCAGTACTTC	CASSSTGTGSLYEQYF
TRBV5-1	17	TRBD2	once	TRBJ2-1	TGCGCCAGCAGCGGGACTAGCGGGGGGTCTTACTACAATGAGCAGTTCTTC	CASSGTSGGSYYNEQFF
TRBV9	15	.	.	TRBJ1-3	TGTGCCAGCAGCCCGAGACCGGGGGCTGGAAACACCATATATTTT	CASSPRPGAGNTIYF
TRBV6-5	16	.	.	TRBJ1-2	TGTGCCAGCAGTTACTCCCAGGGGCTCCTGGGGTATGGCTACACCTTC	CASSYSQGLLGYGYTF
TRBV7-9	13	.	.	TRBJ1-2	TGTGCCAGCAGCCTGCTCCGGGCTTATGGCTACACCTTC	CASSLLRAYGYTF
TRBV18	14	TRBD1	.	TRBJ1-6	TGTGCCAGCTCACGAGACAGGGGAAATTCACCCCTCCACTTT	CASSRDRGNSPLHF
TRBV15	15	TRBD1	.	TRBJ1-5	TGTGCCACCAGCAGAGGGGGACAGTCGGGGCAGCCCCAGCATTTT	CATSRGGQSGQPQHF
TRBV28	16	.	.	TRBJ2-6	TGTGCCAGCAGTACACCAGGTCTCTCTGGGGCCAACGTCCTGACTTTC	CASSTPGLSGANVLTF
TRBV18	17	.	.	TRBJ2-7	TGTGCCAGCTCTAGGGGCAGAGGACGGCTTAGCTCCTACGAGCAGTACTTC	CASSRGRGRLSSYEQYF
TRBV9	16	.	.	TRBJ2-3	TGTGCCAGCAGCGTAGACCCGACGGGGGCCGGGGATACGCAGTATTTT	CASSVDPTGAGDTQYF
TRBV5-1	13	.	.	TRBJ2-7	TGCGCCAGCAGCTCGGGGCCAGGCCGGGAGCAGTACTTC	CASSSGPGREQYF
TRBV27	16	.	.	TRBJ2-1	TGTGCCAGCAGTTTAGCGGCGCGAGGCTCCTACAATGAGCAGTTCTTC	CASSLAARGSYNEQFF
TRBV6-1	12	.	.	TRBJ2-3	TGTGCCAGCAGCCTCTTTCGGGATACGCAGTATTTT	CASSLFRDTQYF
TRBV11-2	14	TRBD1	once	TRBJ2-7	TGTGCCAGCAGCCTAGGACAGGGGGCTTCCGAGCAGTACTTC	CASSLGQGASEQYF
TRBV27	13	.	.	TRBJ1-2	TGTGCCAGCAGTTTACGGGGGGGCTATGGCTACACCTTC	CASSLRGGYGYTF
TRBV19	16	.	.	TRBJ1-2	TGTGCCAGTAGTACCTTACTCGAGGGAAGTGTTTATGGCTACACCTTC	CASSTLLEGSVYGYTF
TRBV7-2	16	TRBD1	.	TRBJ2-2	TGTGCCAGCAGTCCCCAGGGACAGGGGTTGGTCGGGGAGCTGTTTTTT	CASSPQGQGLVGELFF
TRBV5-1	12	.	once	TRBJ2-7	TGCGCCAGCAGCCCAAGTTGGCGGGAGCAGTACTTC	CASSPSWREQYF